The T cell receptor beta chain under discussion was sequenced for a study of blood T cell repertoires in COVID-19. Clones were sequenced by immunoSEQ multiplex PCR, and TCRdb holds only the in-frame ones, with some missing. In the table there are 250,000 to 300,000 clones, over 80% of which are singletons. Looked up from germline, CDR1 is MRHNA and CDR2 is SNTAGT. The CDR3 is made up of 17 amino acids. V dropped 4 bases and J dropped 5; count of bases not matched to a gene: 11. The chain joins TRBV6-4 to TRBJ2-5; 12 bases agree with TRBD1. The clonotype was recovered from a human donor in a cohort exposed to, infected with or recovered from COVID-19 (not recorded which). The donor label of this sample is uncertain. Input material: PBMCs or T cells enriched from blood (not recorded which). CDR3 sequence reads: CASSVPGQGASEETQYF. Here the CDR3 DNA reads TGTGCCAGCAGTGTTCCGGGACAGGGGGCCAGCGAGGAGACCCAGTACTTC.